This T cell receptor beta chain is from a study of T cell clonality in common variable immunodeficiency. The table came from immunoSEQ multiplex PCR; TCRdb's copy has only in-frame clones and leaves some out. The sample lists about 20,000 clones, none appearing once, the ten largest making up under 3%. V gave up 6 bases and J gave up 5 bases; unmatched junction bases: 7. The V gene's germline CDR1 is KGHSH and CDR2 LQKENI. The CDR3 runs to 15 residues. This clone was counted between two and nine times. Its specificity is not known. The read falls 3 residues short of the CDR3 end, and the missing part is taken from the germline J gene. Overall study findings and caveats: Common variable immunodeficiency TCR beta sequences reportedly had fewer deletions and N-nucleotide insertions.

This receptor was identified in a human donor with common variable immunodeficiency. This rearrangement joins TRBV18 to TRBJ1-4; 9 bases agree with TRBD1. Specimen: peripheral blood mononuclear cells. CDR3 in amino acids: CASSSSGQGNEKLFF. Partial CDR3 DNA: TGTGCCAGCTCCTCATCAGGACAGGGGAATGAAAAA.